This is a list of T cell receptor beta chains from one sample in a study of response to subunit inactivated influenza vaccine. Each CDR3 protein is one row after TCRdb ran MiXCR on the RT-PCR reads. In the table there are more than 600,000 distinct CDR3 sequences, about 18% of which are singletons. Specimen: PBMCs from blood, collected around 5 days after vaccination. These receptors originate from a middle-aged man who received an inactivated influenza vaccine. Both conserved end residues are part of each CDR3. Each record gives: D gene, J gene, clone size, V gene, CDR3 DNA, CDR3 protein. The D gene is left open where the match is weak. Clone size is given for some rows only: seen once, a few or many times, or a class if the clone is expanded.

TRBD1,TRBJ1-2,few,TRBV20-1,TGCAGTGCTATTACCGGGACAGGGATCTATGGCTACACCTTC,CSAITGTGIYGYTF
NA,TRBJ1-5,NA,TRBV10-3,TGTGCCATCAGGCGGGGGGGTGAGGGTCAGCCCCAGCATTTT,CAIRRGGEGQPQHF
TRBD2,TRBJ2-1,few,TRBV11-1,TGTGCCAGCAGCTCGACCGGGACTAGCGGGGGGTGGCCCTACAATGAGCAGTTCTTC,CASSSTGTSGGWPYNEQFF
TRBD2,TRBJ2-1,NA,TRBV20-1,TGCAGTGCCGAACAAATTAAAGGTAGCGGGAGGGCCTACAATGAGCAGTTCTTC,CSAEQIKGSGRAYNEQFF
TRBD2,TRBJ2-1,many,TRBV20-1,TGCAGTGCTAGAGATCTCACTAGCGGGAGGGTTACATCCTACAATGAGCAGTTCTTC,CSARDLTSGRVTSYNEQFF
TRBD1,TRBJ2-1,NA,TRBV20-1,TGCAGTGCTCAGGGACAGGGGGCGCGGGGGCAGTTCTTC,CSAQGQGARGQFF
NA,TRBJ2-1,NA,TRBV11-2,TGTGCCAGCAGCGGGGGATGGGGTGCCTACAATGAGCAGTTCTTC,CASSGGWGAYNEQFF
NA,TRBJ2-1,few,TRBV4-1,TGCGCCAGCAGTTGGGAGTACAATGAGCAGTTCTTC,CASSWEYNEQFF
NA,TRBJ2-3,NA,TRBV5-1,TGCGCCAGCAAGACAGGACCCGGTACAGATACGCAGTATTTT,CASKTGPGTDTQYF
NA,TRBJ2-1,many,TRBV12-3/TRBV12-4,TGTGCCAGCAGCCTAAGGAGGGGGCTTACAGATGAGCAGTTCTTC,CASSLRRGLTDEQFF
TRBD2,TRBJ2-4,NA,TRBV6-2/TRBV6-3,TGTGCCAGCAGTTACTTCGCAGGAGCGGGAGTTTTAGCCAAAAACATTCAGTACTTC,CASSYFAGAGVLAKNIQYF
NA,TRBJ1-5,NA,TRBV12-3/TRBV12-4,TGTGCCAGCAGTGCTCTAACAGGGAATCAGCCCCAGCATTTT,CASSALTGNQPQHF
NA,TRBJ2-7,NA,TRBV7-2,TGTGCCAGCAGCTTAGCGCAGGGCCAGGGCTACGAGCAGTACTTC,CASSLAQGQGYEQYF
NA,TRBJ1-1,NA,TRBV7-9,TGTGCCAGCAGAAGACAGAACCTGAACACTGAAGCTTTCTTT,CASRRQNLNTEAFF
NA,TRBJ2-2,NA,TRBV6-2/TRBV6-3,TGTGCCAGCAGTCCCCCGGGGATATACACCGGGGAGCTGTTTTTT,CASSPPGIYTGELFF
NA,TRBJ2-3,few,TRBV4-2,TGTGCCAGCAGCCAAGATCCCCTAGGGGTGACAGATACGCAGTATTTT,CASSQDPLGVTDTQYF
NA,TRBJ2-7,NA,TRBV20-1,TGCAGTGCTAGAAGGCATAGCACCTACGAGCAGTACTTC,CSARRHSTYEQYF
NA,TRBJ2-1,many,TRBV12-3/TRBV12-4,TGTGCCAGCAGTTTCTATGACAGCGTTAACAATGAGCAGTTCTTC,CASSFYDSVNNEQFF
TRBD2,TRBJ2-5,NA,TRBV5-1,TGCGCCAGCAGCGCGGGACTAGCGGGAGGGATTCAAGAGACCCAGTACTTC,CASSAGLAGGIQETQYF
NA,TRBJ2-6,NA,TRBV18,TGTGCCAGCTCACCACCGTTCGGATCTGGGGCCAACGTCCTGACTTTC,CASSPPFGSGANVLTF
NA,TRBJ2-1,few,TRBV20-1,TGCAGTGCTATATACATTAGCGCCTCCTACAATGAGCAGTTCTTC,CSAIYISASYNEQFF
NA,TRBJ1-1,few,TRBV5-4,TGTGCCAGCAGCCCGGAAAACACTGAAGCTTTCTTT,CASSPENTEAFF
NA,TRBJ2-4,few,TRBV15,TGTGCCACCAGCGCAGAACAGGGAATGACCAAAAACATTCAGTACTTC,CATSAEQGMTKNIQYF
TRBD1,TRBJ1-1,NA,TRBV10-3,TGTGCCATCAGAGGACAGGGGAGCCGATCCAACACTGAAGCTTTCTTT,CAIRGQGSRSNTEAFF
TRBD2,TRBJ2-5,few,TRBV18,TGTGCCAGCTCTGGGGCTAGCGGGAACCAAGAGACCCAGTACTTC,CASSGASGNQETQYF
NA,TRBJ2-7,few,TRBV7-2,TGTGCCAGCAGCTTAGTTCGGACACAGTACGAGCAGTACTTC,CASSLVRTQYEQYF
TRBD2,TRBJ2-3,few,TRBV7-8,TGTGCCAGCAGCCGCGTCACTAGCGGGGGACGCACAGATACGCAGTATTTT,CASSRVTSGGRTDTQYF
NA,TRBJ2-7,few,TRBV21-1,TGTGCCACCGGGGTCCATGCCTACGAGCAGTACTTC,CATGVHAYEQYF
TRBD1,TRBJ1-5,few,TRBV4-2,TGTGCCAGCAGCCTAGGGACAGGTTTGTGGCCCCAGCATTTT,CASSLGTGLWPQHF
NA,TRBJ2-2,many,TRBV5-1,TGCGCCAGCAGCACGACAGCCTCGGTGACCGGGGAGCTGTTTTTT,CASSTTASVTGELFF
NA,TRBJ1-1,NA,TRBV12-3/TRBV12-4,TGTGCCAGCAGCCTCACAGAAACCGAAGCTTTCTTT,CASSLTETEAFF
TRBD1,TRBJ1-2,NA,TRBV20-1,TGCAGTGCGACAATTCCGGGACAGGGGCTTGGCTACACCTTC,CSATIPGQGLGYTF
TRBD2,TRBJ2-2,NA,TRBV4-3,TGCGCCAGCAGCCAAGACCCCACTAGCGGGACGGTCGGGGAGCTGTTTTTT,CASSQDPTSGTVGELFF
NA,TRBJ2-1,few,TRBV5-6,TGTGCCAGCAGCTTGGGCACAGGGACGTATGAGCAGTTCTTC,CASSLGTGTYEQFF
NA,TRBJ2-7,few,TRBV11-2,TGTGCCAGCAGCTTAGGGTATGGAGTTGAGCAGTACTTC,CASSLGYGVEQYF
TRBD2,TRBJ2-1,few,TRBV10-3,TGTGCCATCAGCGGCCGGGGGACTAGCGGATCCAATGAGCAGTTCTTC,CAISGRGTSGSNEQFF
TRBD1,TRBJ1-6,few,TRBV9,TGTGCCAGCAGCGAAGGGACAGTCCATAATTCACCCCTCCACTTT,CASSEGTVHNSPLHF
TRBD1,TRBJ2-3,NA,TRBV5-1,TGCGCCAGCAGCAGGGGGACAGGGGGCGCTCTGGATACGCAGTATTTT,CASSRGTGGALDTQYF
TRBD1,TRBJ1-3,NA,TRBV5-1,TGCGCCAGCAGCTTGGCTCTTACAGGGGAAGCAGGAAACACCATATATTTT,CASSLALTGEAGNTIYF
NA,TRBJ1-4,few,TRBV6-1,TGTGCCAGCAGGGGGGGGGCAGGAACTAATGAAAAACTGTTTTTT,CASRGGAGTNEKLFF
TRBD1,TRBJ2-2,NA,TRBV28,TGTGCCAGCAGTTTACACTCTCGGACAGGGGGGAGGAGGACCGGGGAGCTGTTTTTT,CASSLHSRTGGRRTGELFF
TRBD1,TRBJ2-2,many,TRBV4-1,TGCGCCAGCAGCCGAGGGACAGCGAACACCGGGGAGCTGTTTTTT,CASSRGTANTGELFF
TRBD2,TRBJ2-3,many,TRBV20-1,TGCAGTGCTAGGATGGCTAGCGGGAGGGCCCTCACAGATACGCAGTATTTT,CSARMASGRALTDTQYF
NA,TRBJ2-1,few,TRBV11-2,TGTGCCAGCACCCACGTAAACAGGCGATCCTACAATGAGCAGTTCTTC,CASTHVNRRSYNEQFF
NA,TRBJ2-5,NA,TRBV11-2,TGTGCCAGCAGCTTAGGATTAACAGGCCAAGAGACCCAGTACTTC,CASSLGLTGQETQYF
NA,TRBJ1-6,few,TRBV10-3,TGTGCCATCAGTGACTCCGTTGAGGATTCACCCCTCCACTTT,CAISDSVEDSPLHF
NA,TRBJ2-5,NA,TRBV9,TGTGCCAGCAGCGTAGACCCGAGGCGGGTCCGGGAGACCCAGTACTTC,CASSVDPRRVRETQYF
NA,TRBJ2-5,NA,TRBV10-3,TGTGCCATCAGACCCGGCGCAGCCAGGGATGAGACCCAGTACTTC,CAIRPGAARDETQYF
NA,TRBJ1-1,NA,TRBV11-1,TGTGCCAGCAGCCCAATTCAGCGCCCGAACACTGAAGCTTTCTTT,CASSPIQRPNTEAFF
TRBD2,TRBJ2-1,few,TRBV20-1,TGCAGTGCTAGAGATTGGGGGCGGGGGGTCTCCTACAATGAGCAGTTCTTC,CSARDWGRGVSYNEQFF
TRBD2,TRBJ2-1,NA,TRBV6-1,TGTGCCACCGGACGAAGCGGGAGGTTTAATGAGCAGTTCTTC,CATGRSGRFNEQFF
NA,TRBJ2-7,NA,TRBV25-1,TGTGCCAGCAGCCCTGCCGATGGGATCTCCTACGAGCAGTACTTC,CASSPADGISYEQYF
NA,TRBJ1-1,NA,TRBV4-1,TGCGCCAGCAGCCAGGATAGTAGGGGAGGCACTGAAGCTTTCTTT,CASSQDSRGGTEAFF